The T cell receptor beta chain described here comes from a study of shared clonotypes between healthy human individuals. General study findings and limits: Naive subsets typically showed greater estimated richness than memory subsets.

The CDR3 totals 12 residues. Trimming left V 4 bases short and J 2 bases short, with 2 bases between. Germline lookup yields CDR1 PRHDT and CDR2 FYEKMQ (reference sequence). Regarding this clone: What it binds is unknown.

The method was immunoSEQ multiplex PCR; TCRdb's version includes in-frame clones alone and lacks a portion of them. The table lists roughly 2.2 million clones, 93% of them singletons. The chain has TRBV13 and TRBJ2-2; no definite D call. This sequence originates from a man aged 18 to 35 in good health. Some clones in this sample may be carry-over from other donors' samples. Sequencing was carried out using naive CD4+ T cells from PBMCs. Described subset: CD45RA+ positively selected. The CDR3 loop is CASSSNTGELFF. CDR3 nucleotide sequence: TGTGCCAGCAGCTCAAACACCGGGGAGCTGTTTTTT.